This TCR beta chain was captured by sequencing in a study of blood T cell repertoires in COVID-19. Clones were read by immunoSEQ multiplex PCR, and TCRdb kept only the in-frame ones, dropping some. The repertoire holds around 300,000 clones, with over 80% as singletons. The V and J ends lost 0 bases and 0 bases, in that order; junction bases with no gene match: 6. The CDR3 runs to 17 residues. The germline gives CDR1 SGHRS, CDR2 YFSETQ. This clone was observed once. The receptor was isolated from a man aged 30 to 45 who had recovered from COVID-19. Sequences were obtained from PBMCs or T cells enriched from blood (not recorded which). The V gene is TRBV5-1, the J gene TRBJ2-7; 10 bases match TRBD1. CDR3 coding DNA: TGCGCCAGCAGCTTGGGACAGGGGGCCCACTTCTCCTACGAGCAGTACTTC. Its protein product is CASSLGQGAHFSYEQYF.